This record looks at one T cell receptor (beta chain) sequence and its context. Antigen specificity is unknown. One end of the junction is discordant with germline, which a read error may explain. All donors qualified as healthy HIV-negative adults and had experienced no recent acute infections or vaccinations. The sample comes from a study of shared clonotypes between healthy human individuals. Study-wide results and limits: Inspection by rarefaction showed sorted-subset sequencing to be incomplete despite large depth.

Around 32,000 T cell genomes, or roughly 180 ng DNA, went into the sorted-subset replicate PCRs. Profiling relied on immunoSEQ multiplex PCR, and the TCRdb table lists in-frame clones only, not all of them. The sample has 2 million to 3 million clones, approximately 93% seen once. This CDR3 has 12 amino acids. Germline V CDR1 and CDR2: MRHNA, SNTAGT. The rearrangement links TRBV6-4 to TRBJ2-3; 7 bases agree with TRBD2. This TCR came from a man aged 18 to 29 in good health. Some clones in this sample may be carry-over from other donors' samples. The sequenced material came from naive CD4+ T cells from PBMCs. Subset indicated: CD45RA+ positively selected. DNA for the CDR3: TGCCGAGATGCGGGAGTGACAGATACGCAGTATTTT. It encodes CRDAGVTDTQYF.